Listed below are T cell receptor beta chains from one sample, sequenced in a study of cytomegalovirus exposure and HLA in healthy donors. Repertoires were generated with immunoSEQ multiplex PCR, while TCRdb's copy carries only in-frame clones and drops some. The table has nearly 65,000 clones, approximately 73% seen once. The sequenced material came from PBMCs. These receptors came from a man between 45 and 60 years old in good health and CMV-seronegative. Each CDR3 is given with its conserved first and last residue. D genes are given only for firm matches. Size is stated for part of the rows, as once, few or many counts, or as a class when the clone is expanded.

- | - | TRBJ2-3 | TRBV13 | CASSMVGVGLADTQYF | TGTGCCAGCAGTATGGTGGGAGTGGGCCTCGCAGATACGCAGTATTTT
- | - | TRBJ1-1 | TRBV6-1 | CASSDPGAEAFF | TGTGCCAGCAGTGATCCGGGGGCTGAAGCTTTCTTT
- | few | TRBJ1-1 | TRBV5-8 | CASSPTDARPGEAFF | TGTGCCAGCAGCCCAACTGATGCCAGGCCGGGGGAAGCTTTCTTT
TRBD1 | - | TRBJ1-5 | TRBV15 | CATSRERQGGQPQHF | TGTGCCACCAGCAGAGAGCGACAGGGGGGCCAGCCCCAGCATTTT
- | few | TRBJ2-7 | TRBV5-1 | CASSLLGVGEQYF | TGCGCCAGCAGCTTGCTAGGGGTCGGGGAGCAGTACTTC
TRBD2 | - | TRBJ2-7 | TRBV6-5 | CASSPLFGGVSEQYF | TGTGCCAGCAGTCCCCTGTTCGGGGGGGTGAGCGAGCAGTACTTC
TRBD2 | - | TRBJ2-7 | TRBV2 | CASSGRGGLPYEQYF | TGTGCCAGCAGCGGACGGGGGGGCCTACCGTACGAGCAGTACTTC
- | - | TRBJ2-3 | TRBV27 | CASAGSPVVNTQYF | TGTGCCAGCGCGGGGTCCCCGGTGGTAAATACGCAGTATTTT
TRBD2 | - | TRBJ2-1 | TRBV6-5 | CASSYYGLAGSGEQFF | TGTGCCAGCAGTTACTACGGACTAGCGGGGAGCGGTGAGCAGTTCTTC
- | - | TRBJ2-7 | TRBV9 | CASSVGDRSYEQYF | TGTGCCAGCAGCGTAGGAGACAGATCCTACGAGCAGTACTTC
TRBD1 | - | TRBJ1-4 | TRBV6-5 | CASSYSGQPRDEKLFF | TGTGCCAGCAGCTACTCGGGACAGCCAAGGGATGAAAAACTGTTTTTT
TRBD1 | - | TRBJ1-6 | TRBV15 | CATSRANRGGSPLHF | TGTGCCACCAGCAGGGCGAACAGGGGTGGATCACCCCTCCACTTT
- | - | TRBJ2-7 | TRBV5-1 | CASSLAGSEQYF | TGCGCCAGCAGCTTGGCAGGTAGCGAGCAGTACTTC
- | - | TRBJ1-5 | TRBV6-6 | CASSYGEGLRPQHF | TGTGCCAGCAGTTACGGGGAGGGCCTCCGGCCCCAGCATTTT
TRBD2 | few | TRBJ2-1 | TRBV2 | CASSVSGGINEQFF | TGTGCCAGCAGTGTTAGCGGGGGGATCAATGAGCAGTTCTTC
TRBD1 | - | TRBJ1-1 | TRBV4-1 | CASIQGGENTEAFF | TGCGCCAGCATCCAGGGGGGAGAGAACACTGAAGCTTTCTTT
TRBD1 | few | TRBJ1-1 | TRBV5-1 | CASSLAGGSTEAFF | TGCGCCAGCAGCTTAGCAGGGGGAAGTACTGAAGCTTTCTTT
- | - | TRBJ1-1 | TRBV15 | CATSRDRGIEAFF | TGTGCCACCAGCAGAGATCGGGGGATTGAAGCTTTCTTT
- | - | TRBJ2-1 | TRBV7-9 | CASSPAGSSYNEQFF | TGTGCCAGCAGCCCCGCGGGGAGCTCCTACAATGAGCAGTTCTTC
- | - | TRBJ2-7 | TRBV6-1 | CASSERPPSTIYEQYF | TGTGCCAGCAGTGAACGTCCACCCTCAACTATCTACGAGCAGTACTTC
- | - | TRBJ2-7 | TRBV23-1 | CASGSDCYPYEQYF | TGCGCCAGCGGGTCGGACTGTTATCCCTACGAGCAGTACTTC
TRBD1 | - | TRBJ1-5 | TRBV5-5 | CASSDRGGQPQHF | TGTGCCAGCAGCGACAGGGGAGGCCAGCCCCAGCATTTT
- | - | TRBJ1-4 | TRBV5-8 | CASSPGPSGKLFF | TGTGCCAGCAGTCCCGGACCGAGCGGAAAACTGTTTTTT
TRBD1 | - | TRBJ2-5 | TRBV27 | CASSLTGVRETQYF | TGTGCCAGCAGTTTAACAGGGGTGAGGGAGACCCAGTACTTC
TRBD1 | - | TRBJ2-7 | TRBV5-8 | CASSFSRTGDPYEQYF | TGTGCCAGCAGCTTTAGTAGGACAGGGGATCCCTACGAGCAGTACTTC
- | - | TRBJ1-4 | TRBV29-1 | CSVGRGATNEKLFF | TGCAGCGTTGGGAGGGGCGCAACTAATGAAAAACTGTTTTTT
- | - | TRBJ2-5 | TRBV11-3 | CASSLALNGLQYF | TGTGCCAGCAGCTTAGCCCTTAACGGACTACAGTACTTC